Below are 3 T cell receptor beta chains sequenced from a single sample in a study of blood T cells in healthy people across ages. For the second PCR, which ran for about 6 to 11 cycles, a sample-barcoded 5' primer and a J-beta primer mix were used. MiXCR, applied by TCRdb to the 5' RACE reads, yields one record per CDR3 protein. The repertoire holds around 800,000 distinct CDR3 sequences, with around 62% as singletons. The specimen sequenced was blood. Receptor source: a man aged 25 to 40 in good health.

This clonotype was seen more than once but under ten times. V gene TRBV4-3 combines with J gene TRBJ2-1; 9 bases match TRBD1. This CDR3 has 17 residues. The trim removed 2 bases at V and 1 base at J, leaving 6 bases unmatched. Germline values: CDR1 LGHNA, CDR2 YSLEER. CDR3 sequence: CASSQFPGTGSYNEQFF. The CDR3 DNA reads TGCGCCAGCAGCCAATTTCCCGGGACAGGGTCCTACAATGAGCAGTTCTTC.

In this sample, this clonotype turned up a few times. The chain joins TRBV12-3 or TRBV12-4 to TRBJ2-3; 7 nucleotides agree with TRBD2. The CDR3 totals 15 residues. V lost 0 bases, J lost 2 bases, and 2 bases stayed unmatched. The chain's CDR3 is CASSLAGGTTDTQYF. The CDR3, as DNA: TGTGCCAGCAGTTTAGCGGGGGGGACCACAGATACGCAGTATTTT.

This chain connects TRBV27 to TRBJ2-7, with unresolved D. Germline CDR1 is MNHEY and CDR2 is SMNVEV (reference sequence). There are 14 residues in the CDR3. The V and J ends lost 5 bases and 4 bases respectively, with 15 bases between them. CDR3 sequence (DNA): TGTGCCAGCAGTAGCTCCCGGACGCCTTACGAGCAGTACTTC. This encodes CASSSSRTPYEQYF.